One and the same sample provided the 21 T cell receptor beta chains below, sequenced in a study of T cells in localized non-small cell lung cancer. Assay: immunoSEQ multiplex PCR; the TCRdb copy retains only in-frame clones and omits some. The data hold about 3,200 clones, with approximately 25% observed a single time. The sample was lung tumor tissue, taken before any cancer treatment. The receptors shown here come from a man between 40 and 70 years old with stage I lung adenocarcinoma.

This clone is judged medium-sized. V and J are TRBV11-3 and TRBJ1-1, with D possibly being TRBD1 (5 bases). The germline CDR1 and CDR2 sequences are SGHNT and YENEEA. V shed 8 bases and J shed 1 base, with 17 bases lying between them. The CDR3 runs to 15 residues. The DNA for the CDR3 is TGTGCCAGCGAGGATCCGGGGCAGGAGAACACTGAAGCTTTCTTT. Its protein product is CASEDPGQENTEAFF.

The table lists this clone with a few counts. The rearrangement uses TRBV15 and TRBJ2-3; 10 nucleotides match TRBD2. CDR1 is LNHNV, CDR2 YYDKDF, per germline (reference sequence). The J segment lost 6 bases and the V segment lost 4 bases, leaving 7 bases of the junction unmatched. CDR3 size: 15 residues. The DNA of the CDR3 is TGTGCCACCAGCACTCTAGCGGGGGAGGTGGATACGCAGTATTTT. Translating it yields CATSTLAGEVDTQYF.

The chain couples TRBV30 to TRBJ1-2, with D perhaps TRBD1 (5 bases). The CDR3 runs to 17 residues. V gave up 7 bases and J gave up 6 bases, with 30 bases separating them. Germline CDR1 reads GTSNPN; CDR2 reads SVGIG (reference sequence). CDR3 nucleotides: TGTGCCTCCGTAAGGGGCATAACCGCTAAGGGTGGGGATGGCTACACCTTC. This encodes CASVRGITAKGGDGYTF. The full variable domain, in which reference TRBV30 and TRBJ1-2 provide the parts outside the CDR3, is SQTIHQWPATLVQPVGSPLSLECTVEGTSNPNLYWYRQAAGRGLQLLFYSVGIGQISSEVPQNLSASRPQDRQFILSSKKLLLSDSGFYLCASVRGITAKGGDGYTFGSGTRLTVV.

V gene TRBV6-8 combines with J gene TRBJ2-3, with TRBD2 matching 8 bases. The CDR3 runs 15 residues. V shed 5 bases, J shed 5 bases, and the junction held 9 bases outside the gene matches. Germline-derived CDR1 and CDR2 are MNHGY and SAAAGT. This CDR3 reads CASSVYGGAGDTQYF. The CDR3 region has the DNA TGTGCCAGCAGTGTCTACGGGGGGGCAGGAGATACGCAGTATTTT.

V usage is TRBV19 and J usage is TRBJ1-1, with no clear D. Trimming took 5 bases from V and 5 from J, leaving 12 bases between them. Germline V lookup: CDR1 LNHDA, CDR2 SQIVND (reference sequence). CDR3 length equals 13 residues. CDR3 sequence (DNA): TGTGCCAGTAGTCAGAACGGGAGGACTGAAGCTTTCTTT. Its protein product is CASSQNGRTEAFF.

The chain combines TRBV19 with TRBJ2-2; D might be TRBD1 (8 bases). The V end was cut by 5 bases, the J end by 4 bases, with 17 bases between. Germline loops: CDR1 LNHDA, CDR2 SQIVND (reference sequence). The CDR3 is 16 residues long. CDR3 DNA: TGTGCCAGTAGTTTGGACAGGGCGGGGGCCACCGGGGAGCTGTTTTTT. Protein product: CASSLDRAGATGELFF.

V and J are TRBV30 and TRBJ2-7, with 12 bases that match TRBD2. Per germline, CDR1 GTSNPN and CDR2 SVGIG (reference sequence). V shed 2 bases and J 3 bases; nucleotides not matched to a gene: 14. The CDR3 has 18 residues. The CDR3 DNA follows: TGTGCCTGGAGTCCCACCCGGCTAGCGGGAGGGCCCGTCTACGAGCAGTACTTC. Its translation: CAWSPTRLAGGPVYEQYF.

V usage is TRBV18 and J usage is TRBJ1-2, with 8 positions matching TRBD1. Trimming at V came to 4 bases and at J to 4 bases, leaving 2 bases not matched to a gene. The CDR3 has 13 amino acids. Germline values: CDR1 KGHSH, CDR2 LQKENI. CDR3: CASSRTGSYGYTF. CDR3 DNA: TGTGCCAGCTCACGGACAGGGAGCTATGGCTACACCTTC.

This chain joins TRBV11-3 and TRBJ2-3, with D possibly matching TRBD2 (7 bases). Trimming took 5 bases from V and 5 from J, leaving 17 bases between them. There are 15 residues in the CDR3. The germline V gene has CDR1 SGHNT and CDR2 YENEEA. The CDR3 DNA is TGTGCCAGCAGCCCTAAGGGGGGGGCCCTAGATACGCAGTATTTT. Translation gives CASSPKGGALDTQYF.

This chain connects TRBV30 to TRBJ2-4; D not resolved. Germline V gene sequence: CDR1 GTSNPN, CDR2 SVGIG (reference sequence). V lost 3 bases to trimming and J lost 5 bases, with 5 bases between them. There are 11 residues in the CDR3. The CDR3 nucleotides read TGTGCCTGGAGCAGCGAAAACATTCAGTACTTC. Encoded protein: CAWSSENIQYF. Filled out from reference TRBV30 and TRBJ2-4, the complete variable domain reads SQTIHQWPATLVQPVGSPLSLECTVEGTSNPNLYWYRQAAGRGLQLLFYSVGIGQISSEVPQNLSASRPQDRQFILSSKKLLLSDSGFYLCAWSSENIQYFGAGTRLSVL.

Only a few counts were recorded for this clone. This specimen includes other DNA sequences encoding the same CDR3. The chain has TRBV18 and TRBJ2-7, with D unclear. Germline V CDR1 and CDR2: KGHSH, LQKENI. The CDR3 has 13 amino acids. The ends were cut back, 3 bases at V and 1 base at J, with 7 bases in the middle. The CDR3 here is CASSPGQSYEQYF. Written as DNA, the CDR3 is TGTGCCAGCTCACCTGGGCAATCCTACGAGCAGTACTTC.

The CDR3 nucleotides read TGTGCCAGCTACAGCGGGAGGGCCAACGAGCAGTACTTC. This translates into CASYSGRANEQYF. V and J are TRBV18 and TRBJ2-7; 10 bases are a match to TRBD2. This CDR3 spans 13 amino acids. Germline-derived CDR1 and CDR2 are KGHSH and LQKENI. The trim removed 7 bases at V and 5 bases at J, leaving 5 bases unmatched.

The CDR3 spells CASSLTEQSEAFF. The CDR3 DNA is TGCGCCAGCAGCCTCACGGAACAGTCTGAAGCTTTCTTT. This sequence joins TRBV4-1 and TRBJ1-1; no clear D gene. Trimming left V 4 bases short and J 6 bases short, with 12 bases between. CDR3 length: 13 amino acids. From germline, CDR1 is MGHRA and CDR2 YSYEKL.

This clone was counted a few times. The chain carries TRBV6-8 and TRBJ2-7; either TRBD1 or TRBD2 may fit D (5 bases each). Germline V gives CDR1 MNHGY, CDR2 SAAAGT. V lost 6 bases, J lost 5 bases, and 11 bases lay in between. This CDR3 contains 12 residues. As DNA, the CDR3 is TGTGCCAGCAGGGGGGAGTTTCACGAGCAGTACTTC. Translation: CASRGEFHEQYF.

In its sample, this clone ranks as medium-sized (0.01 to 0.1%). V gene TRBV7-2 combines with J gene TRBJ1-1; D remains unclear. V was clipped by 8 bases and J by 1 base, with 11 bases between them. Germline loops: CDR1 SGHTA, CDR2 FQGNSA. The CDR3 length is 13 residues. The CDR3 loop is CASEGVSNTEAFF. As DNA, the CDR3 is TGTGCCAGCGAAGGTGTTTCGAACACTGAAGCTTTCTTT.

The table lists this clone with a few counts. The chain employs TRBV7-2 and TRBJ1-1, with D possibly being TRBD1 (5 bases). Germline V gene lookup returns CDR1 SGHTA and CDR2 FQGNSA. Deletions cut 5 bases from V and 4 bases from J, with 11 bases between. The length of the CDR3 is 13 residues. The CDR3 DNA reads TGTGCCAGCAGCCTCCGGGGGGGCACTGAAGCTTTCTTT. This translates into CASSLRGGTEAFF.

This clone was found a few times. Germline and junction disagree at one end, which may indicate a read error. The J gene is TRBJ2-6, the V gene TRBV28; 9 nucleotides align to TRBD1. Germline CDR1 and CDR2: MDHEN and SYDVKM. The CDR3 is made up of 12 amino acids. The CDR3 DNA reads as TGTGCCAGCAGTTTATCACAGGGGGCCACTTTATTC. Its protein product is CASSLSQGATLF.

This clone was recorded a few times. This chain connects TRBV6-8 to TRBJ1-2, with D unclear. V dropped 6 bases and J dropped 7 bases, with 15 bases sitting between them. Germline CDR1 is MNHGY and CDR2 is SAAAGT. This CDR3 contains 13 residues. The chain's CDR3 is CASRASHVSGYTF. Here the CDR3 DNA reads TGTGCCAGCAGGGCCTCCCACGTGAGTGGCTACACCTTC.

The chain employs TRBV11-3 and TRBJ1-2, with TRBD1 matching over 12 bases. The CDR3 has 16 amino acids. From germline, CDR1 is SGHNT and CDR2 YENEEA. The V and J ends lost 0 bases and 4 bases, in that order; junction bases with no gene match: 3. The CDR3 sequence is CASSLDGTGGVYGYTF. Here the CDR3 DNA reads TGTGCCAGCAGCTTAGACGGGACAGGGGGCGTCTATGGCTACACCTTC.

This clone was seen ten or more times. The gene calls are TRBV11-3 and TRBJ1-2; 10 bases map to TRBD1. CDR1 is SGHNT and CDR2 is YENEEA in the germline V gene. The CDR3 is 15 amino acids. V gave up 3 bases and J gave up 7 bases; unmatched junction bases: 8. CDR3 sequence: CASSFNDRGQSGYTF. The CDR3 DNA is TGTGCCAGCAGCTTTAATGACAGGGGGCAAAGTGGCTACACCTTC. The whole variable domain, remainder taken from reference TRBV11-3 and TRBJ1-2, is EAGVVQSPRYKIIEKKQPVAFWCNPISGHNTLYWYLQNLGQGPELLIRYENEEAVDDSQLPKDRFSAERLKGVDSTLKIQPAELGDSAVYLCASSFNDRGQSGYTFGSGTRLTVV.

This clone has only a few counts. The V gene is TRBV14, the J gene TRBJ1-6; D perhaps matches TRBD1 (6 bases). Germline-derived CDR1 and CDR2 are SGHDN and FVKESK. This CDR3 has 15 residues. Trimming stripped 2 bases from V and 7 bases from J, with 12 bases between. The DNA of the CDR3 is TGTGCCAGCAGCCAACTGACAGGCAACAATTCACCCCTCCACTTT. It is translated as CASSQLTGNNSPLHF.